The 15 T cell receptor beta chains below come from one sample, sequenced in a study of blood T cell repertoires in COVID-19. TCRdb's table, derived via immunoSEQ multiplex PCR, lists solely in-frame clones and lacks some. The top ten clones hold roughly 8.9% of a sample with approximately 340,000 clones, 80% to 90% of them seen once. Sequencing was done on a sample of peripheral blood. The receptors derive from a man under 40 with COVID-19, enrolled during active disease.

The chain is built from TRBV15 and TRBJ2-7; the D gene is possibly TRBD1 (5 bases). This CDR3 spans 14 amino acids. V was cut by 5 bases and J by 1 base, with 12 bases left in between. Germline V gives CDR1 LNHNV, CDR2 YYDKDF (reference sequence). The CDR3 coding sequence is TGTGCCACCAGCCAGTCGACAGAGTCCTACGAGCAGTACTTC. Protein product: CATSQSTESYEQYF.

The J gene is TRBJ1-1, the V gene TRBV14; 9 bases are shared with TRBD1. V was pared by 5 bases and J by 7 bases, with 8 bases of the junction left unmatched. From germline, CDR1 is SGHDN and CDR2 FVKESK. This CDR3 has 14 amino acids. The CDR3 DNA sequence: TGTGCCAGCAGCAGAATACAGGGGGCTGGTGAAGCTTTCTTT. Its translation is CASSRIQGAGEAFF.

V and J are TRBV19 and TRBJ2-5, with 12 bases matching TRBD2. The germline V gene encodes CDR1 LNHDA and CDR2 SQIVND (reference sequence). CDR3 length: 19 residues. The ends lost 3 bases at V and 2 bases at J; junction bases unmatched: 13. The CDR3 region is CASSMVGLAGGDLQETQYF. CDR3 DNA sequence: TGTGCCAGTAGTATGGTTGGGCTAGCGGGGGGGGACCTACAAGAGACCCAGTACTTC.

The rearrangement uses TRBV12-3 or TRBV12-4 and TRBJ2-7; 7 bases map to TRBD2. The V segment lost 2 bases and the J segment 6 bases; nucleotides outside the gene matches: 4. The CDR3 consists of 13 residues. The CDR3 coding sequence is TGTGCCAGCAGTTTAATGGGCGGGGGCGAGCAGTACTTC. Its protein is CASSLMGGGEQYF.

This clone turned up a few times. The V gene is TRBV7-2, the J gene TRBJ1-5; D remains ambiguous. The CDR3 runs to 13 residues. V lost 3 bases to trimming and J lost 3 bases, with 6 bases between them. Looked up from germline, CDR1 is SGHTA and CDR2 is FQGNSA. CDR3 loop: CASSFFVNQPQHF. Written as DNA, the CDR3 is TGTGCCAGCAGCTTTTTCGTCAATCAGCCCCAGCATTTT.

This clone was found once. V usage is TRBV4-3 and J usage is TRBJ1-6; 7 bases are a match to TRBD1. CDR1 and CDR2 (germline): LGHNA, YSLEER. Trimming cost V 4 bases and J 0 bases; bases outside gene matches: 6. The CDR3 has 17 amino acids. DNA for the CDR3: TGCGCCAGCAGCCCCTCCCGGGACAGCTCCTATAATTCACCCCTCCACTTT. It is translated as CASSPSRDSSYNSPLHF.

This chain joins TRBV4-3 and TRBJ2-1; D perhaps matches TRBD1 (6 bases). The V end was cut by 0 bases, the J end by 3 bases, with 18 bases between. The CDR3 length is 18 residues. Germline V lookup: CDR1 LGHNA, CDR2 YSLEER. CDR3 in DNA: TGCGCCAGCAGCCAAGAACGGTGGGACACAGAATACTACAATGAGCAGTTCTTC. Translation: CASSQERWDTEYYNEQFF.

This clone appeared a single time. The chain is built from TRBV7-2 and TRBJ2-1; 12 bases are a match to TRBD2. After removal of 3 bases from V and 8 bases from J, the junction contained 11 bases not matched to a gene. The CDR3 is 17 amino acids. Germline V gives CDR1 SGHTA, CDR2 FQGNSA. Here the CDR3 DNA reads TGTGCCAGCAGCTTTTTACTAGCGGGAGGCCGGAGCTATGAGCAGTTCTTC. Translating gives CASSFLLAGGRSYEQFF.

This rearrangement joins TRBV29-1 to TRBJ2-7; 7 positions match TRBD1. V trimming: 5 bases; J trimming: 2 bases; junction bases outside the gene matches: 6. The V gene's germline CDR1 is SQVTM and CDR2 ANQGSEA. The CDR3 contains 13 residues. CDR3 nucleotides: TGCAGCGTTTCGACAGGGAATGCCTACGAGCAGTACTTC. It encodes CSVSTGNAYEQYF.

The chain has TRBV6-5 and TRBJ1-2; 9 bases are a match to TRBD1. Trimming cost V 0 bases and J 0 bases; bases outside gene matches: 2. The germline V gene encodes CDR1 MNHEY and CDR2 SVGAGI. The CDR3 runs 16 residues. Here the CDR3 reads CASSYSGTGSNYGYTF. CDR3 DNA: TGTGCCAGCAGTTACTCTGGGACAGGGTCTAACTATGGCTACACCTTC.

This chain connects TRBV28 to TRBJ2-6; D possibly corresponds to TRBD2 (5 bases). The CDR3 consists of 15 residues. The germline gives CDR1 MDHEN, CDR2 SYDVKM. Trimming cost V 5 bases and J 0 bases, with 8 bases left between them. CDR3 DNA sequence: TGTGCCAGCAGTAGCGGTCCCTCTGGGGCCAACGTCCTGACTTTC. This encodes CASSSGPSGANVLTF.

The J gene is TRBJ2-5, the V gene TRBV29-1; a weak D match, TRBD1 (5 bases). V gave up 0 bases and J gave up 9 bases, with 17 bases separating them. There are 14 residues in the CDR3. From germline, CDR1 is SQVTM and CDR2 ANQGSEA. CDR3 coding DNA: TGCAGCGTTGAAGAGCGACAGCCAGGTGGGGCCCAGTACTTC. Its translation is CSVEERQPGGAQYF.

The chain uses TRBV5-1 and TRBJ2-2; 9 bases align to TRBD1. V lost 5 bases and J lost 5; bases outside the gene matches: 7. The CDR3 sequence is 15 residues long. Per the germline V gene, CDR1 is SGHRS and CDR2 is YFSETQ. CDR3 sequence: CASRSTGGDTGELFF. CDR3 coding DNA: TGCGCCAGCAGATCTACAGGGGGCGATACCGGGGAGCTGTTTTTT.

The chain employs TRBV7-3 and TRBJ1-1; unclear D gene. Per the germline V gene, CDR1 is SGHTA and CDR2 is FQGTGA. The V end was cut by 5 bases, the J end by 1 base, with 8 bases between. CDR3 length: 13 residues. The CDR3 DNA reads TGTGCCAGCAGCGCCCGAGGGAACACTGAAGCTTTCTTT. Its protein is CASSARGNTEAFF. Full variable domain (remainder filled in from reference TRBV7-3 and TRBJ1-1): GAGVSQTPSNKVTEKGKYVELRCDPISGHTALYWYRQSLGQGPEFLIYFQGTGAADDSGLPNDRFFAVRPEGSVSTLKIQRTERGDSAVYLCASSARGNTEAFFGQGTRLTVV.

This chain links TRBV12-3 or TRBV12-4 with TRBJ1-1; unclear D gene. The V gene lost 6 bases and the J gene lost 3 bases, with 2 bases spanning the gap. There are 10 residues in the CDR3. The CDR3 sequence: CASSYTEAFF. As DNA, the CDR3 is TGTGCCAGCAGCTACACTGAAGCTTTCTTT.